The rows below give T cell receptor beta chains drawn from one sample of a study of CXCR3-negative and CXCR3-positive naive CD8 T cells. From the 5' RACE reads, TCRdb lists one entry per CDR3 protein and no DNA. Listed are 75,000 or so distinct CDR3 sequences; 1.6% falls within the top ten. Sequencing was carried out using naive CXCR3- CD8+ T cells from blood. The receptors were sampled from a human donor in good health. Some clones in this sample may be carry-over from other donors' samples. CDR3s include the opening cysteine and the closing phenylalanine or tryptophan.

CDR3 protein,J gene,V gene
CASSEIMQNYEQYF,TRBJ2-7,TRBV2
CASSQAGESNQPQHF,TRBJ1-5,TRBV7-9
CASSQDGKAPFYEQYF,TRBJ2-7,TRBV3-1
CASSLRQGGETQYF,TRBJ2-5,TRBV27
CSVEAGSHSGANVLTF,TRBJ2-6,TRBV29-1
CASSPSWGTEAFF,TRBJ1-1,TRBV7-8
CASSFWGPPDEQYF,TRBJ2-7,TRBV7-2
CAISDRQGTTYEQYF,TRBJ2-7,TRBV10-3
CASSTPGNEQYF,TRBJ2-7,TRBV4-1
CASSLRGYEAFF,TRBJ1-1,TRBV5-1
CSARDLKAGGQFF,TRBJ2-1,TRBV20-1
CASSIGQTDYEQYF,TRBJ2-7,TRBV7-9
CASSQDSEAFF,TRBJ1-1,TRBV14
CASTGATGFIETQYF,TRBJ2-5,TRBV2
CASSHLRDFFDEQFF,TRBJ2-1,TRBV7-6
CASGDYYQETQYF,TRBJ2-5,TRBV2
CATSEGLEETQYF,TRBJ2-5,TRBV24-1
CASSFSGTSYNEQFF,TRBJ2-1,TRBV7-8
CSARQGDYGYTF,TRBJ1-2,TRBV20-1
CASSQDSGGYNEQFF,TRBJ2-1,TRBV4-3
CASSPAGALYEQYF,TRBJ2-7,TRBV5-1
CASSWTGNEQYF,TRBJ2-7,TRBV28
CASSLEAGSSGEQYF,TRBJ2-7,TRBV12-3/TRBV12-4
CSARIHLTRGSYEQYF,TRBJ2-7,TRBV20-1
CASSKGGIGELFF,TRBJ2-2,TRBV27
CASSYFGNEQFF,TRBJ2-1,TRBV6-2/TRBV6-3
CATESGLTDTQYF,TRBJ2-3,TRBV6-6
CASSYVPNTEAFF,TRBJ1-1,TRBV6-2/TRBV6-3
CASRSGQGLEETQYF,TRBJ2-5,TRBV12-2
CASSPREAPYEQYF,TRBJ2-7,TRBV5-6
CASSLTSGGADTQYF,TRBJ2-3,TRBV6-2/TRBV6-3
CASSYSRLLAKGQDQPQHF,TRBJ1-5,TRBV6-6
CASSIVSSYNEQFF,TRBJ2-1,TRBV19
CASSAGTDITKQYF,TRBJ2-7,TRBV11-2
CASSMASYNEQFF,TRBJ2-1,TRBV19
CASSWGSSYNEQFF,TRBJ2-1,TRBV6-2/TRBV6-3
CASSPATGGNTEAFF,TRBJ1-1,TRBV27
CASSLASPGPGELFF,TRBJ2-2,TRBV11-2
CASSLLIGEFGEKLFF,TRBJ1-4,TRBV11-2
CASSPPGTGDYEQYF,TRBJ2-7,TRBV6-6
CSPGVNWKLFF,TRBJ1-4,TRBV29-1
CASTSLAGGAYNEQFF,TRBJ2-1,TRBV27
CSVGEDGYGYTF,TRBJ1-2,TRBV29-1
CASSKGHYYEQYF,TRBJ2-7,TRBV5-8
CASSLASGRNNQPQHF,TRBJ1-5,TRBV7-9
CASSLLTPIWNREGGNTGELFF,TRBJ2-2,TRBV7-6